Shown below are 22 T cell receptor beta chains from a single sample sequenced in a study of beta chain features in type 1 diabetes. What was sequenced were expressed TCRB transcripts, since all of the isolated RNA had been reverse transcribed. Produced via immunoSEQ multiplex PCR; TCRdb's table is partial and in-frame only. The sample consists of around 500,000 clones, approximately 10% of them appearing once. The sample taken for sequencing was naive CD4+ T cells from blood. All receptors come from a woman under 30 in good health.

This chain uses TRBV7-8 with TRBJ1-4; weak D call: TRBD1 (5 bases). The CDR3 has 15 residues. Germline CDR1 reads SGHVS; CDR2 reads FQNEAQ. Between the trimmed V and J ends, which lost 5 bases and 9 bases, there was a span of 19 bases. CDR3 nucleotides: TGTGCCAGCAGCCCCCGGGGGTCGGCGCCGCAAAAACTGTTTTTT. Protein: CASSPRGSAPQKLFF.

The chain links TRBV7-9 to TRBJ2-5, with 8 bases that match TRBD1. CDR3 length: 14 residues. Germline loops: CDR1 SEHNR, CDR2 FQNEAQ (reference sequence). V lost 7 bases to trimming and J lost 3 bases; unmatched junction nucleotides: 7. CDR3 DNA sequence: TGTGCCAGCACTCAGGGACAGGCCGAAGAGACCCAGTACTTC. It translates to CASTQGQAEETQYF.

This clone was seen only a few times. The chain links TRBV13 to TRBJ2-3, with D uncertain. CDR3 length: 15 residues. V lost 3 bases and J 0 bases, leaving 10 bases between the germline ends. The germline gives CDR1 PRHDT, CDR2 FYEKMQ (reference sequence). In nucleotides, the CDR3 is TGTGCCAGCAGCTTTTCTGCGGCGAGCACAGATACGCAGTATTTT. Translating gives CASSFSAASTDTQYF.

This clone was counted ten times or more. The V call is TRBV25-1, the J call TRBJ2-1; D uncertain. The CDR3 consists of 15 residues. V dropped 3 bases and J dropped 0 bases, with 9 bases sitting between them. Germline V CDR1 and CDR2: MGHDK, SYGVNS. DNA for the CDR3: TGTGCCAGCAGTGAGCCACAGTCCTCCTACAATGAGCAGTTCTTC. It is translated as CASSEPQSSYNEQFF.

The V call is TRBV5-4, the J call TRBJ2-7, with 8 bases lining up with TRBD2. This CDR3 is built from 16 residues. Germline-derived CDR1 and CDR2 are SGHNT and YYREEE (reference sequence). Trimming took 4 bases from V and 7 from J; bases not matched to a gene: 16. The CDR3 nucleotides are TGTGCCAGCAGCCAAGAAGGAGCGGGAGTTGGTTTAGAGCAGTACTTC. Its protein is CASSQEGAGVGLEQYF.

This rearrangement joins TRBV29-1 to TRBJ1-4; D perhaps matches TRBD1 (6 bases). The CDR3 consists of 16 residues. Trimming took 0 bases from V and 5 from J, leaving 16 bases between them. Germline assignment: CDR1 SQVTM and CDR2 ANQGSEA. The chain's CDR3 is CSVEDPSRGPNEKLFF. For the CDR3, the DNA is TGCAGCGTTGAAGATCCTTCCAGGGGCCCCAATGAAAAACTGTTTTTT.

This clone was counted a few times. This chain uses TRBV10-3 with TRBJ2-3; 9 bases line up with TRBD2. The V segment lost 5 bases and the J segment 5 bases; nucleotides outside the gene matches: 8. Germline V lookup: CDR1 ENHRY, CDR2 SYGVKD. There are 15 residues in the CDR3. CDR3 protein: CAISNSGSHRDTQYF. The CDR3 DNA follows: TGTGCCATCAGTAATAGCGGGAGTCACAGAGATACGCAGTATTTT.

J is TRBJ2-1 and V is TRBV2; possibly TRBD1 for D (5 bases). V lost 7 bases to trimming and J lost 8 bases, with 12 bases between them. From germline, CDR1 is SNHLY and CDR2 FYNNEI. CDR3 length: 12 amino acids. The CDR3 loop is CASNYGADEQFF. The CDR3 nucleotides are TGTGCCAGCAATTATGGGGCCGATGAGCAGTTCTTC.

The chain has TRBV7-9 and TRBJ1-2; the D is unclear. Germline lookup yields CDR1 SEHNR and CDR2 FQNEAQ (reference sequence). The CDR3 is 13 amino acids. Trimming cost V 0 bases and J 8 bases, with 10 bases left between them. The CDR3 coding sequence is TGTGCCAGCAGCTTAGCAGGAAGTGACGGCTACACCTTC. Protein sequence: CASSLAGSDGYTF.

The sample holds a few counts of this clone. This chain joins TRBV9 and TRBJ2-3, with a weak D call TRBD1 (5 bases). V was cut by 0 bases and J by 1 base, with 9 bases left in between. CDR3 size: 15 residues. CDR1 is SGDLS and CDR2 is YYNGEE in the germline V gene. As DNA, the CDR3 is TGTGCCAGCAGCGTAGAGGTACAGGGCACAGATACGCAGTATTTT. Translation gives CASSVEVQGTDTQYF.

The chain uses TRBV27 and TRBJ1-5; 11 positions agree with TRBD1. J lost 6 bases, V lost 3 bases, and 13 bases had no gene match. Germline lookup yields CDR1 MNHEY and CDR2 SMNVEV (reference sequence). This CDR3 is 18 amino acids long. CDR3 bases: TGTGCCAGCAGTTTTACGGACAGGGGGCCAGTAAGGACTCAGCCCCAGCATTTT. This gives the protein CASSFTDRGPVRTQPQHF.

This clone was seen more than once but under ten times. The chain couples TRBV9 to TRBJ1-1; tentative D call: TRBD1 (6 bases). CDR1 and CDR2 from the germline V gene are SGDLS and YYNGEE. This CDR3 has 16 amino acids. Deletions cut 0 bases from V and 7 bases from J, with 19 bases between. CDR3 amino acids: CASSVDGTRAQSEAFF. As DNA, the CDR3 is TGTGCCAGCAGCGTAGACGGGACAAGAGCTCAAAGTGAAGCTTTCTTT.

This clone was seen a few times. The CDR3 region is CSVEGWAVRETQYF. CDR3 coding DNA: TGCAGCGTTGAGGGGTGGGCGGTCCGGGAGACCCAGTACTTC. The V call is TRBV29-1, the J call TRBJ2-5; D call uncertain. Germline V CDR1 and CDR2: SQVTM, ANQGSEA. The CDR3 runs to 14 residues. Trimming left V 3 bases short and J 5 bases short, with 16 bases between.

A few counts support this clone. This sequence joins TRBV7-3 and TRBJ2-1, with unresolved D. CDR1 and CDR2 (germline): SGHTA, FQGTGA. Trimming removed 5 bases from V and 10 bases from J, with 9 bases in between. This CDR3 spans 11 amino acids. The CDR3 spells CASSPGEEQFF. The CDR3, as DNA: TGTGCCAGCAGCCCTGGGGAAGAGCAGTTCTTC.

This clone was recorded a few times. V is TRBV7-2 and J is TRBJ2-3, with 11 positions matching TRBD1. Trimming cost V 6 bases and J 3 bases; bases outside gene matches: 2. Per the germline V gene, CDR1 is SGHTA and CDR2 is FQGNSA. This CDR3 has 14 amino acids. The CDR3 spells CASSRDRGTDTQYF. The CDR3 bases are TGTGCCAGCAGTCGGGACAGGGGGACAGATACGCAGTATTTT.

The chain couples TRBV4-1 to TRBJ1-1; D unclear. The germline V gene encodes CDR1 MGHRA and CDR2 YSYEKL. The CDR3 loop spans 12 amino acids. Deletions cut 1 base from V and 4 bases from J, with 4 bases between. The CDR3 DNA reads TGCGCCAGCAGCCAAGTAGTCACTGAAGCTTTCTTT. As protein: CASSQVVTEAFF.

As for this clone: At the DNA level, this CDR3 is encoded by other sequences in the same sample as well. CDR3 nucleotides: TGTGCCAGCAGCTTGACATACGAGCAGTACTTC. This encodes CASSLTYEQYF. The rearrangement links TRBV7-2 to TRBJ2-7; unclear D gene. The germline V and J ends were trimmed by 3 bases and 4 bases, with 4 bases remaining between them. The CDR3 is 11 amino acids. CDR1 SGHTA and CDR2 FQGNSA come from the germline V gene.

The chain links TRBV18 to TRBJ2-7; TRBD2 is a possible D gene (5 bases). From germline, CDR1 is KGHSH and CDR2 LQKENI. The CDR3 is made up of 16 amino acids. V was pared by 4 bases and J by 5 bases, with 21 bases between. The CDR3 DNA reads TGTGCCAGCTCACGATCTCTTAGCGAGTCAAAAGACGAGCAGTACTTC. It specifies CASSRSLSESKDEQYF.

Here the CDR3 DNA reads TGTGCCAGCAGTGATAGGGGACAGGGGCAGCCCCAGCATTTT. Translated, it gives CASSDRGQGQPQHF. The chain carries TRBV2 and TRBJ1-5; 10 bases are shared with TRBD1. V was clipped by 3 bases and J by 7 bases; unmatched bases: 3. The CDR3 loop spans 14 amino acids. Germline loops: CDR1 SNHLY, CDR2 FYNNEI.

J is TRBJ1-4 and V is TRBV23-1, with a weak D call TRBD1 (5 bases). TRBV23-1 is noted as an ORF with a role that remains uncertain. The CDR3 runs 15 residues. Trimming took 4 bases from V and 5 from J, leaving 14 bases between them. CDR3 residues: CASSPSGRENEKLFF. CDR3 DNA sequence: TGCGCCAGCAGTCCTTCGGGACGGGAAAATGAAAAACTGTTTTTT.

The genes are TRBV5-6 and TRBJ1-2; maybe TRBD1 (5 bases). This CDR3 region has 16 residues. Germline V gene lookup returns CDR1 SGHDT and CDR2 YYEEEE. The ends were cut back, 1 base at V and 0 bases at J, with 13 bases in the middle. DNA for the CDR3: TGTGCCAGCAGCTTGAGATGGAGGGGAACTAACTATGGCTACACCTTC. Translating it yields CASSLRWRGTNYGYTF.

The V call is TRBV2, the J call TRBJ1-5, with D hard to call. Trimming took off 2 bases at V and 7 bases at J, with 6 bases between the two ends. Germline V CDR1 and CDR2: SNHLY, FYNNEI. The CDR3 sequence is 12 residues long. CDR3: CASSESLQPQHF. In DNA form, the CDR3 reads TGTGCCAGCAGTGAATCTTTGCAGCCCCAGCATTTT.